The 16 T cell receptor beta chains given below trace back to one sample, sequenced in a study of Graves' ophthalmopathy and Graves' hyperthyroidism. For repertoire sequencing, the TCR beta CDR3 regions were amplified from RNA transcripts. Scientists carried out first-round RT-PCR using HTBI primers and then a second-round multiplex PCR. TCRdb passed the multiplex PCR reads through MiXCR, listing each CDR3 protein once. Among over 650,000 distinct CDR3 sequences, just over 40% were seen once, and the ten largest hold about 3.3%. Sequenced input: peripheral blood. The receptor set was obtained from an adult man with Graves' ophthalmopathy.

The sample holds many counts of this clonotype. The chain uses TRBV14 and TRBJ1-1; D unclear. With 1 base removed from V and 5 bases from J, the gap between germline ends came to 8 bases. The CDR3 runs 13 residues. Germline CDR1 and CDR2: SGHDN and FVKESK. The CDR3 protein is CASSQGLLTEAFF. The CDR3 coding sequence is TGTGCCAGCAGCCAAGGACTGTTGACTGAAGCTTTCTTT.

V is TRBV20-1 and J is TRBJ2-7; D ambiguous. With 6 bases removed from V and 5 bases from J, the gap between germline ends came to 20 bases. Per germline, CDR1 DFQATT and CDR2 SNEGSKA (reference sequence). The CDR3 has 14 amino acids. The DNA of the CDR3 is TGCAGTGCGAACCCGTCGCCCGGAGTCCACGAGCAGTACTTC. The encoded protein is CSANPSPGVHEQYF.

The V call is TRBV2, the J call TRBJ2-2; 13 nucleotides align to TRBD2. The CDR3 covers 18 residues. The germline CDR1 and CDR2 sequences are SNHLY and FYNNEI. V lost 2 bases to trimming and J lost 2 bases; unmatched junction nucleotides: 5. The CDR3 loop is CASSEPGTSGINTGELFF. The CDR3, as DNA: TGTGCCAGCAGTGAACCAGGGACTAGCGGGATAAACACCGGGGAGCTGTTTTTT.

The CDR3 protein is CASSYLAGVNTGELFF. Here the CDR3 DNA reads TGTGCCAGCAGTTACTTGGCGGGAGTGAACACCGGGGAGCTGTTTTTT. The chain has TRBV6-5 and TRBJ2-2; 7 positions match TRBD2. Germline loops: CDR1 MNHEY, CDR2 SVGAGI. CDR3 length: 16 amino acids. Unmatched junction bases numbered 3, after V lost 1 base and J lost 1 base.

The chain has TRBV27 and TRBJ1-5; D gene unclear. The CDR3 is 16 amino acids. Trimming took off 1 base at V and 1 base at J, with 11 bases between the two ends. Germline V CDR1 and CDR2: MNHEY, SMNVEV (reference sequence). The chain's CDR3 is CASSLWEAISNQPQHF. The DNA of the CDR3 is TGTGCCAGCAGTTTATGGGAGGCTATAAGCAATCAGCCCCAGCATTTT.

This clonotype has at least ten counts. This chain links TRBV6-5 with TRBJ1-5, with D unresolved. The CDR3 runs to 14 residues. Germline CDR1 is MNHEY and CDR2 is SVGAGI. Deletions cut 5 bases from V and 6 bases from J, with 14 bases between. The CDR3, as DNA: TGTGCCAGCAGTGTTGACCCTGGCGGTCAGCCCCAGCATTTT. Amino acid sequence: CASSVDPGGQPQHF.

The chain carries TRBV2 and TRBJ2-5, with 8 bases lining up with TRBD1. The CDR3 is 14 residues long. Germline CDR1 and CDR2: SNHLY and FYNNEI. V shed 5 bases and J 9 bases; nucleotides not matched to a gene: 11. CDR3 loop: CASSYRGNNQPQYF. The CDR3 bases are TGTGCCAGCAGTTACAGGGGGAACAATCAGCCCCAGTACTTC.

The V gene is TRBV25-1, the J gene TRBJ1-6; 10 positions match TRBD1. The CDR3 totals 13 residues. V shed 4 bases, J shed 10 bases, and the junction held 1 base outside the gene matches. From germline, CDR1 is MGHDK and CDR2 SYGVNS. CDR3 sequence: CASSGDRGSPLHF. CDR3 sequence (DNA): TGTGCCAGCAGTGGGGACAGGGGCTCACCCCTCCACTTT.

This clonotype was detected only a few times. V usage is TRBV2 and J usage is TRBJ2-2; TRBD2 matches at 10 bases. This CDR3 has 16 amino acids. With 4 bases clipped from V and 5 bases from J, the junction kept 7 bases outside the gene matches. Germline V gene data show CDR1 as SNHLY and CDR2 as FYNNEI. CDR3: CASSGLAGEVTGELFF. CDR3 DNA sequence: TGTGCCAGCAGTGGGCTAGCGGGGGAGGTTACCGGGGAGCTGTTTTTT.

The rearrangement joins TRBV19 to TRBJ2-5; TRBD1 matches 7 bases. The closer fit of TRBJ2-4 to the DNA end suggests the J call may be wrong. CDR1 is LNHDA and CDR2 is SQIVND in the germline V gene (reference sequence). The CDR3 sequence is 14 residues long. The CDR3 is CASSIGDSTHIQYF. The CDR3 nucleotides are TGTGCCAGTAGTATAGGGGACAGCACCCACATTCAGTACTTC.

This chain uses TRBV15 with TRBJ1-2, with TRBD1 matching 8 bases. The junction had 4 bases not matched to a gene; V was cut back by 3 bases and J by 7 bases. Germline V lookup: CDR1 LNHNV, CDR2 YYDKDF (reference sequence). This CDR3 is built from 13 residues. The CDR3 region has the DNA TGTGCCACCAGCAGTGGGACAGGCTCTGGCTACACCTTC. It encodes CATSSGTGSGYTF.

This clonotype has just one count. A clone one base away is much larger, so this may be a read error. The CDR3 does not close with the conserved phenylalanine or tryptophan, likely indicating a read error. V gene TRBV10-3 combines with J gene TRBJ2-7; 11 nucleotides match TRBD2. The CDR3 extends over 17 amino acids. Germline V gene sequence: CDR1 ENHRY, CDR2 SYGVKD. After removal of 1 base from V and 6 bases from J, the junction contained 11 bases not matched to a gene. The CDR3 loop is CAISELVLRLAGSEQYL. CDR3 coding DNA: TGTGCCATCAGTGAGTTAGTCCTCAGACTAGCGGGGAGCGAGCAGTACCTC.

Concerning this clonotype itself: The conserved closing phenylalanine or tryptophan is absent in this CDR3, likely reflecting a read error. It is unclear where the CDR3 begins or ends on the DNA, so no DNA is shown, and the CDR3 is as TCRdb lists it. This rearrangement joins TRBV7-2 to TRBJ1-1; the table's D call TRBD1 went unverified against the DNA. The germline CDR1 and CDR2 sequences are SGHTA and FQGNSA. The CDR3 has 9 residues if both end residues are counted. The CDR3 region is CASSKLRDR.

Ten or more counts support this clonotype. The gene calls are TRBV6-5 and TRBJ1-6; 7 nucleotides agree with TRBD1. This CDR3 is built from 14 residues. The V segment lost 5 bases and the J segment 8 bases; nucleotides outside the gene matches: 6. Per the germline V gene, CDR1 is MNHEY and CDR2 is SVGAGI. The CDR3 loop reads CASSTYRGDSPLHF. CDR3 nucleotides: TGTGCCAGCAGTACATACAGGGGCGATTCACCCCTCCACTTT.

This clonotype was detected a few times. The V call is TRBV27, the J call TRBJ1-2; TRBD1 might be the D (5 bases). The CDR3 totals 14 residues. CDR1 and CDR2 (germline): MNHEY, SMNVEV (reference sequence). With 5 bases removed from V and 7 bases from J, the gap between germline ends came to 17 bases. The CDR3 sequence: CASSIAGYSTGYTF. In DNA, the CDR3 is TGTGCCAGCAGTATCGCAGGGTATTCGACTGGCTACACCTTC.

The V and J genes are TRBV20-1 and TRBJ2-7; no firm D call. CDR1 DFQATT and CDR2 SNEGSKA come from the germline V gene (reference sequence). The V end was cut by 3 bases, the J end by 6 bases, with 18 bases between. The CDR3 spans 14 residues. In DNA form, the CDR3 reads TGCAGTGCTAGGCCTCGGGCAATTCTCTTCGAGCAGTACTTC. Amino acids: CSARPRAILFEQYF.